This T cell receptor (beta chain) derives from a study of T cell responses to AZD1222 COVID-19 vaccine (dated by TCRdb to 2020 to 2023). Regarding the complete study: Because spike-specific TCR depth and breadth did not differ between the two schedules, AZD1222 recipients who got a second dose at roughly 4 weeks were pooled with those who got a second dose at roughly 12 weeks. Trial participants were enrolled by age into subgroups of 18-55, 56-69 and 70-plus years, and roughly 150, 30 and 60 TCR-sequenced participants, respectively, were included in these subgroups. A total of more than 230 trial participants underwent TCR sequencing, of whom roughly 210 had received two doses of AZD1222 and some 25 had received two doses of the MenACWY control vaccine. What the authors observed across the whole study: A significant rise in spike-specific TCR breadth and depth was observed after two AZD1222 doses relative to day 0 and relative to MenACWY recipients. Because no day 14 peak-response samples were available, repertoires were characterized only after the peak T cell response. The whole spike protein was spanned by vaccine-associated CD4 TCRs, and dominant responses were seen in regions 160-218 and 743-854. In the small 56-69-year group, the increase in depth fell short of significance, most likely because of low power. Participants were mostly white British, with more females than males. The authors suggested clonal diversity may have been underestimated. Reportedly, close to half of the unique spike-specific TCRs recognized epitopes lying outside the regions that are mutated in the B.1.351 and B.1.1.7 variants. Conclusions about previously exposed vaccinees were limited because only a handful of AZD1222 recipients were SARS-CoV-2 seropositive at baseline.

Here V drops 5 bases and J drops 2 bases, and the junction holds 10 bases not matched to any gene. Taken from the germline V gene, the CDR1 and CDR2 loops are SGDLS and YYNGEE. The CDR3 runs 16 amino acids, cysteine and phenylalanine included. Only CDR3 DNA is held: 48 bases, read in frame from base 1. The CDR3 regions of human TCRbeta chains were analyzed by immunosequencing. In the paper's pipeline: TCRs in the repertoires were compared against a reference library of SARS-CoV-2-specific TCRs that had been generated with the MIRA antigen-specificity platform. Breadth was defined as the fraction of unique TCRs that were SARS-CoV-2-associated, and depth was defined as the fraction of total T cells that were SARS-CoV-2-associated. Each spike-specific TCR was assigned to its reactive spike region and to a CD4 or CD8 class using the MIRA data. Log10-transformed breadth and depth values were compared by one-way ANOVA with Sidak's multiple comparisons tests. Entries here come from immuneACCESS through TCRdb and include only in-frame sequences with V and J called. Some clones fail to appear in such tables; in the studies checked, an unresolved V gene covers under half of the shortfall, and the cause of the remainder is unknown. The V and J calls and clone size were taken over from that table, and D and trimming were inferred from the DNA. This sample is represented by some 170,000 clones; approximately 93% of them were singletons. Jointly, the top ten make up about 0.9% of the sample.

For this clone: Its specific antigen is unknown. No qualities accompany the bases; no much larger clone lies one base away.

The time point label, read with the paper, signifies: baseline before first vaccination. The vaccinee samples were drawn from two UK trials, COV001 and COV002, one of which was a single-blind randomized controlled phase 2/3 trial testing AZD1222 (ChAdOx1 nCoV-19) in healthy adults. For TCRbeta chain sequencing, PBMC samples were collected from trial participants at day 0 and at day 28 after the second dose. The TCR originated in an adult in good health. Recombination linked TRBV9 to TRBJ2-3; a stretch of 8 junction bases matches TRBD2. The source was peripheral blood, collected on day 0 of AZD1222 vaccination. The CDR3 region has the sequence CASSKSGGGFTDTQYF. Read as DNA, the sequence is TGTGCCAGCAGTAAATCCGGCGGGGGGTTCACAGATACGCAGTATTTT.